This T cell receptor (beta chain) was identified in a study of blood T cell repertoires in COVID-19. Sequencing used immunoSEQ multiplex PCR; TCRdb keeps in-frame clones, though not all of them. The top ten hold 40% to 55% of the sample, which has about 140,000 clones, about 80% seen once. The CDR3 is 15 amino acids. The germline V gene has CDR1 MDHEN and CDR2 SYDVKM. V was cut by 10 bases and J by 5 bases, with 21 bases left in between. The receptor was derived from a human donor in a cohort sampled during active COVID-19. Sequences were obtained from peripheral blood. The rearrangement joins TRBV28 to TRBJ2-1; D possibly corresponds to TRBD2 (7 bases). The CDR3 sequence is CAISKASGQNNEQFF. The DNA for the CDR3 is TGTGCCATTTCCAAGGCTAGCGGACAGAACAATGAGCAGTTCTTC. Combining the CDR3 with reference TRBV28 and TRBJ2-1 gives the whole variable domain DVKVTQSSRYLVKRTGEKVFLECVQDMDHENMFWYRQDPGLGLRLIYFSYDVKMKEKGDIPEGYSVSREKKERFSLILESASTNQTSMYLCAISKASGQNNEQFFGPGTRLTVL.